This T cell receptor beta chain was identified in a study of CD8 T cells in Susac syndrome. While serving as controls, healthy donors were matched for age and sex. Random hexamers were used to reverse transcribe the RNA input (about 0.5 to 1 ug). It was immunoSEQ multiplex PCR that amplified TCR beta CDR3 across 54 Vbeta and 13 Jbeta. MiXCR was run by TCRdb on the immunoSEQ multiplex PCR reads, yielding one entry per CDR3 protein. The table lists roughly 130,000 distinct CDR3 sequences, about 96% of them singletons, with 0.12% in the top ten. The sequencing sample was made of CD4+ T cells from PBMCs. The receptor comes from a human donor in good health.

The CDR3 DNA sequence: TGTGCCAGCCGTTCTTCGGAGGGCCGCAACTATGGCTACACCTTC. Its protein product is CASRSSEGRNYGYTF. The chain employs TRBV28 and TRBJ1-2, with no clear D. Trimming removed 8 bases at V and 2 bases at J, with 18 bases between. This CDR3 comprises 15 residues. CDR1 and CDR2 (germline): MDHEN, SYDVKM.